What follows are 9 T cell receptor beta chains derived from one specimen sequenced in a study of cytomegalovirus exposure and HLA in healthy donors. Sequencing used immunoSEQ multiplex PCR; TCRdb keeps in-frame clones, though not all of them. In the table there are 55,000 to 65,000 clones, roughly 90% of which are singletons. Sequenced material: PBMCs. The receptors here all came from a man aged 18 to 30 in good health and CMV-seronegative.

The chain links TRBV11-2 to TRBJ2-7, with 11 bases lining up with TRBD2. The CDR3 is made up of 16 amino acids. In germline, CDR1 is SGHAT, CDR2 FQNNGV. Losses at the gene ends were 3 bases for V and 2 bases for J; bases not matched to a gene: 6. The CDR3 DNA reads as TGTGCCAGCAGCTTCTTGACTAGCGGGGTCCCCTACGAGCAGTACTTC. Amino acid sequence: CASSFLTSGVPYEQYF.

The rearrangement uses TRBV2 and TRBJ1-5; the match to TRBD1 covers 8 bases. CDR3 length equals 15 residues. CDR1 SNHLY and CDR2 FYNNEI come from the germline V gene. Trimming removed 7 bases from V and 0 bases from J; junction bases left unmatched: 5. The CDR3 DNA reads as TGTGCCAGCAAGACAGGGGAAGTTAGCAATCAGCCCCAGCATTTT. It encodes CASKTGEVSNQPQHF.

V usage is TRBV5-8 and J usage is TRBJ1-1; TRBD1 matches at 8 bases. The germline V gene has CDR1 SGHTS and CDR2 YDEGEE. The CDR3 contains 15 residues. With 0 bases clipped from V and 1 base from J, the junction kept 2 bases outside the gene matches. The CDR3 region is CASSLVGTGNTEAFF. DNA for the CDR3: TGTGCCAGCAGCTTGGTCGGGACAGGGAACACTGAAGCTTTCTTT.

CDR3 sequence: CASSLDQTNYGYTF. CDR3 DNA: TGTGCCAGCAGCTTGGATCAGACTAACTATGGCTACACCTTC. The V and J genes are TRBV5-4 and TRBJ1-2; D call uncertain. This CDR3 is built from 14 residues. The germline V and J ends were trimmed by 0 bases and 0 bases, with 6 bases remaining between them. Germline V CDR1 and CDR2: SGHNT, YYREEE (reference sequence).

This clone occurred a few times. The V gene is TRBV28, the J gene TRBJ2-7; TRBD1 aligns across 11 bases. This CDR3 has 15 amino acids. Germline CDR1 MDHEN, CDR2 SYDVKM. V lost 5 bases and J lost 2; bases outside the gene matches: 5. The CDR3 sequence: CASSGQGAKPYEQYF. The CDR3 nucleotides are TGTGCCAGCAGTGGACAGGGGGCGAAACCCTACGAGCAGTACTTC.

This chain links TRBV6-1 with TRBJ1-5, with TRBD1 identical over 9 bases. Germline trimming cut 4 bases from V and 0 bases from J; bases unmatched to any gene: 4. The CDR3 loop spans 16 amino acids. Germline-derived CDR1 and CDR2 are MNHNS and SASEGT. This CDR3 reads CASSGRQGGSNQPQHF. The CDR3 DNA follows: TGTGCCAGCAGTGGGAGACAGGGGGGTAGCAATCAGCCCCAGCATTTT.

The V and J genes are TRBV7-9 and TRBJ2-2, with TRBD1 as a possible D gene (6 bases). V was pared by 5 bases and J by 1 base, with 8 bases between. Germline CDR1 SEHNR, CDR2 FQNEAQ (reference sequence). The CDR3 contains 14 residues. The CDR3 DNA reads as TGTGCCAGCAGCCCGGGACAGAACACCGGGGAGCTGTTTTTT. Amino acids: CASSPGQNTGELFF.

The rearrangement links TRBV4-2 to TRBJ2-1; 8 bases line up with TRBD2. Germline V gene data show CDR1 as LGHNA and CDR2 as YNFKEQ. This CDR3 comprises 16 residues. The V gene end was trimmed by 3 bases and the J gene end by 2 bases; junction bases not matched to a gene: 6. The CDR3 DNA is TGTGCCAGCAGCCAGGAAGGAGCGGGGGCCTACAATGAGCAGTTCTTC. It encodes CASSQEGAGAYNEQFF.

The rearrangement links TRBV28 to TRBJ2-7, with a weak D call TRBD2 (5 bases). The CDR3 loop spans 15 amino acids. Germline CDR1 and CDR2: MDHEN and SYDVKM. V was shortened by 4 bases and J by 4 bases, with 17 bases between the two germline ends. The CDR3 is CASSSPNRGKYEQYF. The CDR3 nucleotides read TGTGCCAGCAGTTCCCCCAATAGAGGGAAATACGAGCAGTACTTC.